This T cell receptor (beta chain) was sequenced in a study of cytomegalovirus exposure and HLA in healthy donors (dated by TCRdb to the late 2010s). Context from the whole study: In an earlier analysis of fewer than 750 of the donors, 250 to 350 Gb of sequence data and 117 million unique TCR beta sequences from about 179 million T cells were reported. The number of typed donors differed by locus: roughly 629-640 for A, B, C, DRB1 and DQB1; approximately 520 for DQA1; approximately 600 for DPA1; and 400 to 480 for DPB1. Donor age, sex, ethnicity and CMV serostatus were compiled alongside the repertoire data. Genome-wide SNP genotypes for about 65% of the roughly 670 donors were used in a later genetic analysis, which treated that subset as a discovery cohort. Of the roughly 410 genotyped donors, approximately 80% were placed in the genetic ancestry cluster associated with self-reported Caucasian donors. High-throughput TCR immunosequencing, statistical association of individual TCRs with disease status, and machine learning were combined to predict cytomegalovirus infection status. In a later analysis, previously published TCR beta repertoires from several hundred donors were re-analyzed and high-resolution HLA genotyping was added so that TCR occurrence patterns could be studied. Rather than drawing on any new phenotypic data, the later analysis identified candidate immune exposures from TCR beta sequences and the way those sequences occurred across donors. Roughly 300 gigabases of sequencing data and 70 million to 100 million unique TCR sequences made up an early release that covered several hundred HLA-typed donors. Across around 400 genotyped donors of the cohort, an average of about 240,000 unique TCR beta nucleotide sequences per donor were sequenced, and about a sixth of those sequences were non-productive. Five DR-DQ haplotypes were handled as single units for association and clustering, since linkage in the cohort was strong. All discovery cohort repertoires had been generated on a single sequencing platform. An earlier analysis of a few hundred of the donors applied high-throughput TCR beta sequencing to assess whether each TCR beta V gene segment acted as functional or pseudogenic. The study aimed to test whether cataloging public T cell receptors could reveal signatures of past pathogen exposure. HLA typing included class I and class II loci at four-digit resolution. In addition to the first cohort of 666 subjects, a separate validation cohort of 130 or so different subjects was used. The T cell repertoires of 550 to 850 subjects were profiled by immunosequencing and related to cytomegalovirus serostatus.

What the study reported, not specific to this receptor: A further reported finding was that TCR beta sequences accurately predicted the HLA-A and HLA-B alleles for most subjects in the first cohort. The classifier was reported to diagnose cytomegalovirus status with high specificity and sensitivity in both the original cohort and the validation cohort. Roughly uniform sequencing depth across donors was assumed in presence/absence analyses, although this assumption may not hold. This cohort had only TCR beta chains sequenced, and the lack of alpha or paired-chain data limited which features could be detected. Most TCR sequences were observed very rarely across donors, whereas some public TCRs were present in many individuals. Several of the top co-occurrence clusters appeared to be linked to parvovirus B19, influenza, CMV and Epstein-Barr virus, according to a later analysis. According to the authors, the approach could potentially be generalized to other disease states and immunological phenotypes. In the study, around 150 TCR beta chains were listed as associated with cytomegalovirus. When HLA alleles, especially DR and DQ, strongly co-occurred, attributing TCR associations to individual alleles was difficult. V-gene and J-gene trimming of TCR beta chains was associated with a missense DCLRE1C variant in a later genetic analysis, and the association was replicated in an independent cohort. In a later analysis, HLA-associated TCR beta chains were found to be more clonally expanded and to have lower generation probabilities than equally common non-associated chains. A later analysis found that TCR association rates varied across HLA loci, with DRB1 alleles showing the most associated TCRs and HLA-C alleles the fewest. In vitro tests confirmed that a few of the cytomegalovirus-associated TCR beta chains recognize cytomegalovirus antigens. In an earlier analysis of some 640 of the donors, most TCR beta V segments were observed in productive rearrangements about 87% or about 30% of the time, broadly matching IMGT annotations. A cluster of highly shared sequence variants was judged likely to represent a technical artifact of the sequencing pipeline. Correlated functional status among segregating V segments might reflect linkage disequilibrium, but an unknown experimental factor could not be ruled out. Because counts were too low, some 17 rarely observed V segments, including chromosome 9 orphons, were left out of the earlier analysis of a few hundred of the donors. According to a later genetic analysis, donors in an Asian-associated ancestry cluster had fewer N-insertions in productive TCRs than the roughly 670-donor mean. For the cohort, immune exposure information was limited to CMV serostatus. A later analysis associated 16,951 TCR beta sequences with specific HLA alleles at a false discovery rate of 0.05. In a later analysis, most CMV-associated TCR beta chains were found to appear HLA-restricted, with HLA associations seemingly driven largely by CMV exposure. Because HLA typing was missing for some donors at each locus, association tests included only the typed subset.

To note about this clone: The antigen it binds to is not known. The input lacks base qualities; no much larger clone sits a single base away.

The library relied on the immunoSEQ multiplex PCR assay. The multiplex PCR relied on a mix of 60 forward primers for TCR Vbeta segments and 13 reverse primers for TCR Jbeta segments. A multiplex PCR assay on genomic DNA amplified the CDR3 region of rearranged TCR beta genes. Amplified TCR beta libraries were sequenced as 87-base-pair reads on the Illumina HiSeq System. The authors' analysis ran thus. A later analysis tallied some 79 million unique TCR beta chains across the 666 repertoires, and about 10 million of those chains were shared by two or more donors. Raw reads were error-corrected and collapsed into unique sequences with a nearest-neighbor algorithm that merged closely related sequences to remove PCR and sequencing errors. V, D and J gene segments were assigned by aligning CDR3 sequences to IMGT reference sequences. For a sequence to be retained, a match of at least six nucleotides to both a V gene segment and a J gene segment was required. A rearrangement was called productive if the CDR3 had no stop codons and remained in frame with V and J, and every other rearrangement was called non-productive. Following IMGT convention, CDR3 was defined as the stretch from the second conserved V-encoded cysteine to the conserved J-encoded phenylalanine. The earlier analysis of 500 to 750 of the donors excluded any sequence lacking an unambiguous match to a single V gene segment. In an earlier analysis of a few hundred of the donors, V segments were called functional above 56.7% productive rearrangements and were called segregating when the between-donor standard deviation exceeded 5%. To diagnose cytomegalovirus status from the catalog of TCR beta chain sequences, a statistical classification framework was built. In a later analysis, TCR nucleotide sequences were compared against IMGT/GENE-DB human TR gene sequences so that V and J genes could be assigned. In a later analysis, CDR3 sequences and most-parsimonious VDJ recombination scenarios were assigned using the TCRdist pipeline. In a later analysis, each TCR beta chain was defined by its CDR3 amino acid sequence together with its V-gene family, and reads lacking a unique V-gene family were excluded. A later analysis removed 592 highly shared, low-generation-probability nucleotide sequences to deal with suspected cross-contamination and a sequencing artifact. For each public chain, a later analysis derived a clonal expansion index from normalized ranks of inferred template counts within each repertoire. A later analysis computed generation probabilities with a VDJ recombination model fitted to out-of-frame rearrangements, and checked the results against IGoR. In a later analysis, hypergeometric tests were used to score TCR-TCR, TCR-HLA and TCR-CMV co-occurrence, with a repertoire-size bias correction applied to TCR pairs. False discovery rates were estimated in a later analysis by permuting HLA or CMV assignments 20 times. A later analysis grouped co-occurring TCRs with DBSCAN, adding TCRdist sequence similarity when clustering within HLA-allele-positive subsets. For co-occurrence clustering, repertoires with fewer than 30,000 or more than 120,000 public chains were excluded, along with 5 or 6 repertoires with anomalous nucleotide sharing. TCRdb's version of the immuneACCESS table is confined to in-frame rearrangements and falls short of the full clone set. An unresolved V gene accounts for under half of the shortfall where checked; the remainder is of unknown origin. The V and J calls and clone size come from that table; D and trimming were worked out from the DNA. The sample data list about 130,000 clones, and 80% of these were observed just once. The top ten hold 2% to 2.5% of the sample.

The cohort was made up of around 720 healthy bone marrow donors. Cohort members were all nominally healthy when sampled, although unrecorded immune exposures were likely present. The donor tested CMV seronegative and was one of the 352 seronegative cohort members. Every donor gave a peripheral blood sample, and the peripheral blood mononuclear cells from that sample were used for TCR beta sequencing. The Qiagen DNeasy Blood Extraction Kit was used to extract genomic DNA from the blood cell samples. The receptor was derived from a man aged 30-40 years in good health and CMV-seronegative. Sample: PBMCs.

For the CDR3, the sequence is CASSFRTGPSSWGNQPQHF. The DNA sequence is TGTGCCAGCAGCTTTCGGACAGGGCCCAGTTCCTGGGGCAATCAGCCCCAGCATTTT. The sequence is built from TRBV11-3 and TRBJ1-5; TRBD1 matches 8 bases in the middle. The CDR1 and CDR2 encoded by the germline V gene are SGHNT and YENEEA. The CDR3 numbers 19 residues from cysteine through phenylalanine. Just CDR3 DNA is preserved here, 57 bases in frame from base 1. Germline trimming: 3 bases from V, 2 bases from J; junction bases outside gene matches: 15.